One and the same sample provided the 27 T cell receptor beta chains below, sequenced in a study of CD8 T cells in Susac syndrome. Reverse transcription of about 0.45 to 1 ug RNA was performed with random hexamers. TCRdb passed the immunoSEQ multiplex PCR reads through MiXCR, listing each CDR3 protein once. The sample holds 400,000 or so distinct CDR3 sequences, around 85% seen once. Material for sequencing was CD8+ T cells from PBMCs. The receptors originated from a human donor with multiple sclerosis.

This clonotype was detected only a few times. V usage is TRBV5-4 and J usage is TRBJ1-1, with 9 bases aligning to TRBD1. V lost 3 bases to trimming and J lost 4 bases; unmatched junction nucleotides: 4. This CDR3 spans 14 amino acids. CDR1 and CDR2 (germline): SGHNT, YYREEE (reference sequence). CDR3 bases: TGTGCCAGCAGCTGGACAGGGGTGGGCACTGAAGCTTTCTTT. It yields the protein CASSWTGVGTEAFF.

This chain's CDR3 is CASSRIRDSNQPQHF. The CDR3 nucleotides read TGTGCCAGCAGTCGCATCCGGGACAGTAATCAGCCCCAGCATTTT. The chain employs TRBV27 and TRBJ1-5; 7 bases line up with TRBD1. The V segment lost 5 bases and the J segment 4 bases; nucleotides outside the gene matches: 8. CDR1 and CDR2 (germline): MNHEY, SMNVEV (reference sequence). CDR3 size: 15 residues.

The chain recombines TRBV9 with TRBJ2-7; D is possibly TRBD2 (5 bases). Trimming left V 0 bases short and J 5 bases short, with 15 bases between. The V gene's germline CDR1 is SGDLS and CDR2 YYNGEE. The CDR3 is made up of 15 amino acids. This chain's CDR3 is CASSVVEGSVDEQYF. DNA for the CDR3: TGTGCCAGCAGCGTAGTAGAAGGGAGTGTCGACGAGCAGTACTTC.

For the CDR3, the DNA is TGTGCCAGCAGTTCTCTGGACAGGGTGGACACTGAAGCTTTCTTT. Translating gives CASSSLDRVDTEAFF. The chain joins TRBV27 to TRBJ1-1; the match to TRBD1 covers 8 bases. V was pared by 4 bases and J by 3 bases, with 7 bases of the junction left unmatched. Looked up from germline, CDR1 is MNHEY and CDR2 is SMNVEV (reference sequence). The CDR3 length is 15 residues.

This clonotype was observed a handful of times. The chain couples TRBV6-5 to TRBJ1-2; D uncertain. Germline lookup yields CDR1 MNHEY and CDR2 SVGAGI. The V end was cut by 0 bases, the J end by 8 bases, with 13 bases between. This CDR3 has 14 amino acids. Here the CDR3 reads CASSYSKALGGYTF. CDR3 nucleotide sequence: TGTGCCAGCAGTTACTCTAAGGCACTCGGGGGCTACACCTTC.

The J gene is TRBJ2-1, the V gene TRBV7-9; D is unclear. Per germline, CDR1 SEHNR and CDR2 FQNEAQ (reference sequence). The CDR3 runs to 15 residues. The V gene lost 7 bases and the J gene lost 8 bases, with 21 bases spanning the gap. The CDR3 sequence is CASTFGSSYGDEQFF. DNA for the CDR3: TGTGCCAGCACCTTTGGGTCTTCCTATGGTGATGAGCAGTTCTTC.

The V gene is TRBV5-1, the J gene TRBJ2-1; the D gene is possibly TRBD2 (5 bases). Trimming removed 2 bases from V and 5 bases from J, with 14 bases in between. CDR3 length equals 15 residues. The germline V gene encodes CDR1 SGHRS and CDR2 YFSETQ. The CDR3 reads CASSFPGVDNNEQFF. In DNA form, the CDR3 reads TGCGCCAGCAGCTTCCCCGGGGTCGATAACAATGAGCAGTTCTTC. The full variable domain, in which reference TRBV5-1 and TRBJ2-1 provide the parts outside the CDR3, is KAGVTQTPRYLIKTRGQQVTLSCSPISGHRSVSWYQQTPGQGLQFLFEYFSETQRNKGNFPGRFSGRQFSNSRSEMNVSTLELGDSALYLCASSFPGVDNNEQFFGPGTRLTVL.

The CDR3 sequence is CASSSRSNRANYGYTF. DNA for the CDR3: TGTGCCAGCAGTTCGAGATCAAACAGGGCGAACTATGGCTACACCTTC. The chain combines TRBV12-3 or TRBV12-4 with TRBJ1-2; D is possibly TRBD1 (6 bases). The CDR3 totals 16 residues. V was trimmed by 4 bases and J by 2 bases, leaving 17 bases between them.

The chain employs TRBV28 and TRBJ2-7; D might be TRBD2 (6 bases). Trimming took 3 bases from V and 6 from J, leaving 9 bases between them. Per the germline V gene, CDR1 is MDHEN and CDR2 is SYDVKM. The CDR3 covers 12 residues. CDR3 DNA: TGTGCCAGCAGTTTCTGGGGAGGCGAGCAGTACTTC. Translated: CASSFWGGEQYF.

This chain uses TRBV4-1 with TRBJ1-1; the D gene is possibly TRBD1 (5 bases). V lost 3 bases and J lost 6, with 17 bases in between. The germline CDR1 and CDR2 sequences are MGHRA and YSYEKL. The CDR3 is 15 residues long. Here the CDR3 DNA reads TGCGCCAGCAGCCATTACGGGACCCGAGGACCTGAAGCTTTCTTT. Translation: CASSHYGTRGPEAFF.

The chain links TRBV15 to TRBJ1-6, with TRBD1 matching over 7 bases. From germline, CDR1 is LNHNV and CDR2 YYDKDF (reference sequence). This CDR3 comprises 13 residues. V trimming: 6 bases; J trimming: 8 bases; junction bases outside the gene matches: 4. CDR3: CATSSTGDSPLHF. The CDR3 DNA reads as TGTGCCACCAGTTCTACAGGGGATTCACCCCTCCACTTT. Using reference TRBV15 and TRBJ1-6 for the parts outside the CDR3, the full variable domain is DAMVIQNPRYQVTQFGKPVTLSCSQTLNHNVMYWYQQKSSQAPKLLFHYYDKDFNNEADTPDNFQSRRPNTSFCFLDIRSPGLGDTAMYLCATSSTGDSPLHFGNGTRLTVT.

V is TRBV11-2 and J is TRBJ2-7, with TRBD1 identical over 9 bases. V trimming: 2 bases; J trimming: 3 bases; junction bases outside the gene matches: 2. The CDR3 is made up of 14 amino acids. Germline assignment: CDR1 SGHAT and CDR2 FQNNGV. This chain's CDR3 is CASSLHRGLYEQYF. The CDR3 DNA sequence: TGTGCCAGCAGCTTACACAGGGGGCTCTACGAGCAGTACTTC.

CDR3 nucleotides: TGTGCCAGCAGCCAGCCGGGACAGGGAACAGATGAGCAGTTCTTC. This translates into CASSQPGQGTDEQFF. This chain uses TRBV3-1 with TRBJ2-1; 9 bases map to TRBD1. The CDR3 runs 15 residues. V lost 3 bases, J lost 8 bases, and 8 bases stayed unmatched. CDR1 and CDR2 from the germline V gene are LGHDT and YNNKEL (reference sequence).

The chain uses TRBV2 and TRBJ2-7; D possibly corresponds to TRBD2 (7 bases). The ends were cut back, 8 bases at V and 2 bases at J, with 16 bases in the middle. Per the germline V gene, CDR1 is SNHLY and CDR2 is FYNNEI. CDR3 length equals 14 residues. In DNA, the CDR3 is TGTGCCAGCGGGGGGGCCTTAGCCCCCTACGAGCAGTACTTC. Its protein is CASGGALAPYEQYF.

This chain links TRBV10-1 with TRBJ2-2; 7 nucleotides agree with TRBD2. The germline V gene has CDR1 WNHNN and CDR2 SYGVQD (reference sequence). The CDR3 is 16 amino acids. After removal of 0 bases from V and 3 bases from J, the junction contained 4 bases not matched to a gene. The CDR3 is CASSESGGIDTGELFF. The CDR3 bases are TGCGCCAGCAGTGAGTCCGGGGGGATAGACACCGGGGAGCTGTTTTTT.

For this clonotype: At one of its ends the junction is not consistent with the germline gene, which may arise from a read error. V and J are TRBV11-2 and TRBJ1-1; possible D gene TRBD1, 6 bases. Germline-derived CDR1 and CDR2 are SGHAT and FQNNGV. The CDR3 sequence is 16 residues long. The CDR3 bases are TGTGCCAACAGCTTGACTGCGGACAGACTGAACACTGAAGCTTTCTTT. Amino acids: CANSLTADRLNTEAFF.

Many counts were recorded for this clonotype. The junction and the germline gene differ at one end; a read error may be behind it. The chain recombines TRBV5-1 with TRBJ2-7; 11 bases map to TRBD1. The CDR3 runs to 14 residues. Per the germline V gene, CDR1 is SGHRS and CDR2 is YFSETQ. DNA for the CDR3: TGTGCCAGCAGTTCCGGGACAGGGGGCTACGAGCAGTACTTC. This codes for CASSSGTGGYEQYF.

The chain is built from TRBV29-1 and TRBJ2-1; tentative D call: TRBD2 (5 bases). The germline CDR1 and CDR2 sequences are SQVTM and ANQGSEA. The V end lost 6 bases, the J end lost 0 bases, and 21 bases lay between the germline ends. This CDR3 is 17 amino acids long. CDR3 in DNA: TGCAGCGTCTCGGGCCAAATAGCGTTGATCTCCTACAATGAGCAGTTCTTC. Protein sequence: CSVSGQIALISYNEQFF.

The rearrangement joins TRBV20-1 to TRBJ1-1, with 7 bases identical to TRBD1. CDR3 length: 13 residues. V lost 5 bases to trimming and J lost 5 bases; unmatched junction nucleotides: 8. Germline-derived CDR1 and CDR2 are DFQATT and SNEGSKA (reference sequence). This CDR3 is CSASDRVETEAFF. Here the CDR3 DNA reads TGCAGTGCTTCCGACAGGGTAGAAACTGAAGCTTTCTTT.

This clonotype was seen just once. A read error may account for a junction end that differs from germline. This chain connects TRBV12-3 or TRBV12-4 to TRBJ2-7, with TRBD2 matching over 10 bases. The CDR3 covers 13 residues. The CDR3: CASTRTSGNGLRF. In nucleotides, the CDR3 is TGTGCCAGCACCAGGACTAGCGGTAACGGATTGAGATTC.

There are a few counts of this clonotype. This chain joins TRBV29-1 and TRBJ1-2; D is undetermined. CDR1 is SQVTM, CDR2 ANQGSEA, per germline. CDR3 length: 11 residues. V dropped 5 bases and J dropped 6 bases, with 10 bases sitting between them. The CDR3 DNA sequence: TGCAGCGTTATCGGGCAGAATGGCTACACCTTC. The encoded protein is CSVIGQNGYTF.

The rearrangement links TRBV4-1 to TRBJ1-2; D unclear. Germline CDR1 is MGHRA and CDR2 is YSYEKL. Trimming took off 1 base at V and 4 bases at J, with 16 bases between the two ends. The CDR3 is 16 residues long. The CDR3 loop reads CASSQAPGGKGYGYTF. CDR3 sequence (DNA): TGCGCCAGCAGCCAAGCACCCGGTGGAAAGGGCTATGGCTACACCTTC.

The rearrangement joins TRBV9 to TRBJ2-1; D is ambiguous. This CDR3 comprises 14 residues. The V end lost 3 bases, the J end lost 0 bases, and 7 bases lay between the germline ends. Germline V gives CDR1 SGDLS, CDR2 YYNGEE. CDR3 sequence reads: CASSDKSSYNEQFF. CDR3 coding DNA: TGTGCCAGCAGCGATAAGAGCTCCTACAATGAGCAGTTCTTC.

The rearrangement joins TRBV4-2 to TRBJ1-6, with 10 bases fitting TRBD1. This CDR3 comprises 15 residues. Germline values: CDR1 LGHNA, CDR2 YNFKEQ. With V trimmed by 9 bases and J by 9 bases, 11 bases remained unmatched. The CDR3 protein is CASTEEGTGASPLHF. CDR3 nucleotides: TGTGCCAGTACGGAGGAGGGGACAGGGGCTTCACCCCTCCACTTT.

A few counts support this clonotype. The chain combines TRBV3-1 with TRBJ2-1; weak D call: TRBD2 (7 bases). Germline V lookup: CDR1 LGHDT, CDR2 YNNKEL (reference sequence). Trimming removed 0 bases from V and 10 bases from J, with 19 bases in between. This CDR3 region has 16 residues. DNA for the CDR3: TGTGCCAGCAGCCAAGAGCTAGGGGAGGGGGGAGCAGAGCAGTTCTTC. Translating gives CASSQELGEGGAEQFF.

The V call is TRBV7-2, the J call TRBJ2-7, with D possibly being TRBD1 (5 bases). Trimming removed 5 bases at V and 2 bases at J, with 19 bases between. The CDR3 consists of 16 residues. Per the germline V gene, CDR1 is SGHTA and CDR2 is FQGNSA. The CDR3: CASSQVVTAPAYEQYF. The CDR3 bases are TGTGCCAGCAGCCAGGTGGTGACAGCTCCCGCCTACGAGCAGTACTTC.

This chain uses TRBV20-1 with TRBJ2-2; perhaps TRBD1 as D (6 bases). The CDR3 loop spans 14 amino acids. Deletions cut 6 bases from V and 1 base from J, with 12 bases between. Germline V gene sequence: CDR1 DFQATT, CDR2 SNEGSKA (reference sequence). In nucleotides, the CDR3 is TGCAGTGCCCCGGGACACCTGAACACCGGGGAGCTGTTTTTT. Protein sequence: CSAPGHLNTGELFF.